Shown below are 13 T cell receptor beta chains from a single sample sequenced in a study of T cell responses to AZD1222 COVID-19 vaccine (dated by TCRdb to 2020 to 2023). Libraries were built with the immunoSEQ multiplex PCR assay. TCRdb carries this immuneACCESS record with in-frame sequences only. Its versions omit some clonotypes, under half of them owing to an unresolved V gene in the studies checked, with the rest unexplained. The sample yields under 150,000 clones; roughly nine tenths were counted once. The ten top clones hold about 9.4% of the sample. The time point label, read with the paper, signifies: about 28 days (+/-7) after the second vaccine dose. Material: peripheral blood, obtained 28 days after the second AZD1222 dose. Receptor source: an adult who received the AZD1222 COVID-19 vaccine.

The J gene is TRBJ2-7, the V gene TRBV14; 10 bases agree with TRBD2. Germline V gene data show CDR1 as SGHDN and CDR2 as FVKESK. This CDR3 is built from 17 residues. After removal of 2 bases from V and 2 bases from J, the junction contained 9 bases not matched to a gene. CDR3 in amino acids: CASSQHRGLASTYEQYF. The CDR3 DNA is TGTGCCAGCAGCCAACACAGGGGACTAGCGTCGACCTACGAGCAGTACTTC.

The chain carries TRBV10-3 and TRBJ2-5; 13 bases match TRBD2. Germline CDR1 ENHRY, CDR2 SYGVKD. CDR3 length: 15 amino acids. V lost 6 bases to trimming and J lost 2 bases; unmatched junction nucleotides: 3. The CDR3 DNA sequence: TGTGCCATCAGGGCGGGACTAGCGGGACAAGAGACCCAGTACTTC. Encoded protein: CAIRAGLAGQETQYF.

The rearrangement joins TRBV30 to TRBJ1-5; D is perhaps TRBD1 (5 bases). V lost 1 base and J 7 bases, leaving 8 bases between the germline ends. The CDR3 length is 12 residues. Germline V gene lookup returns CDR1 GTSNPN and CDR2 SVGIG (reference sequence). The CDR3, as DNA: TGTGCCTGGAGTGGGGGCCTCCAGCCCCAGCATTTT. Translation: CAWSGGLQPQHF.

The rearrangement uses TRBV4-1 and TRBJ1-2; 9 nucleotides align to TRBD1. The CDR3 sequence is 18 residues long. The germline V gene encodes CDR1 MGHRA and CDR2 YSYEKL. V lost 3 bases, J lost 0 bases, and 11 bases stayed unmatched. CDR3 sequence (DNA): TGCGCCAGCAGCCATGGGACCGGGGACAGGGTGCCTAACTATGGCTACACCTTC. This encodes CASSHGTGDRVPNYGYTF.

V is TRBV7-8 and J is TRBJ2-7, with D perhaps matching TRBD2 (6 bases). This CDR3 has 14 residues. CDR1 and CDR2 from the germline V gene are SGHVS and FQNEAQ. V dropped 1 base and J dropped 4 bases, with 11 bases sitting between them. CDR3 residues: CASSLGSGRYEQYV. The CDR3 DNA is TGTGCCAGCAGCTTAGGGTCGGGGAGGTACGAGCAGTACGTC.

V gene TRBV15 combines with J gene TRBJ1-6; D remains ambiguous. CDR3 size: 13 residues. V was cut by 3 bases and J by 9 bases, with 9 bases left in between. Looked up from germline, CDR1 is LNHNV and CDR2 is YYDKDF (reference sequence). The DNA for the CDR3 is TGTGCCACCAGCAGCAGGACCGGTTCACCCCTCCACTTT. As protein: CATSSRTGSPLHF.

This clone is a singleton in its sample. The chain recombines TRBV4-1 with TRBJ1-2; weak D call: TRBD1 (5 bases). The germline V gene has CDR1 MGHRA and CDR2 YSYEKL. This CDR3 has 15 residues. The V end lost 0 bases, the J end lost 5 bases, and 13 bases lay between the germline ends. CDR3 residues: CASSQDETGAYGYTF. CDR3 coding DNA: TGCGCCAGCAGCCAAGATGAAACAGGAGCTTATGGCTACACCTTC.

V usage is TRBV12-3 or TRBV12-4 and J usage is TRBJ1-1, with TRBD1 as a possible D gene (6 bases). This CDR3 has 13 residues. With 3 bases removed from V and 5 bases from J, the gap between germline ends came to 10 bases. The CDR3 spells CASSFQDRTEAFF. The DNA of the CDR3 is TGTGCCAGCAGTTTTCAAGACAGGACTGAAGCTTTCTTT.

The chain joins TRBV7-2 to TRBJ1-1; TRBD1 matches 7 bases. The CDR3 extends over 15 amino acids. V gave up 3 bases and J gave up 4 bases; unmatched junction bases: 8. Germline lookup yields CDR1 SGHTA and CDR2 FQGNSA. CDR3 sequence: CASSFVAGGGTEAFF. As DNA, the CDR3 is TGTGCCAGCAGCTTCGTGGCAGGGGGAGGCACTGAAGCTTTCTTT.

The rearrangement links TRBV3-1 (or the pseudogene TRBV3-2) to TRBJ1-3, with TRBD1 as a possible D gene (5 bases). Germline CDR1 is LGHDT and CDR2 is YNNKEL (reference sequence). The CDR3 has 16 residues. V was shortened by 1 base and J by 4 bases, with 14 bases between the two germline ends. CDR3 protein: CASSQGTYDRGNTIYF. Written as DNA, the CDR3 is TGTGCCAGCAGCCAAGGGACCTATGACAGAGGAAACACCATATATTTT.

This clone was detected many times. V and J are TRBV6-5 and TRBJ1-2; perhaps TRBD1 as D (6 bases). V was cut by 1 base and J by 4 bases, with 10 bases left in between. Germline V gives CDR1 MNHEY, CDR2 SVGAGI. This CDR3 is built from 14 residues. The CDR3 spells CASSYLGHSYGYTF. CDR3 DNA sequence: TGTGCCAGCAGTTACTTGGGACACAGCTATGGCTACACCTTC.

The rearrangement links TRBV24-1 to TRBJ2-6; no definite D call. Germline V gene lookup returns CDR1 KGHDR and CDR2 SFDVKD. The CDR3 extends over 13 amino acids. V shed 5 bases and J shed 1 base, with 2 bases lying between them. The CDR3 bases are TGTGCCACCAGTGCATCTGGGGCCAACGTCCTGACTTTC. Protein sequence: CATSASGANVLTF.

The chain links TRBV7-2 to TRBJ1-1; D might be TRBD1 (6 bases). CDR3 size: 15 residues. The germline V gene has CDR1 SGHTA and CDR2 FQGNSA. V was clipped by 1 base and J by 2 bases, with 11 bases between them. Written as DNA, the CDR3 is TGTGCCAGCAGCTTAGTAGCCGGGGGCAACACTGAAGCTTTCTTT. Translated: CASSLVAGGNTEAFF. Full variable domain (rest looked up from reference TRBV7-2 and TRBJ1-1): GAGVSQSPSNKVTEKGKDVELRCDPISGHTALYWYRQSLGQGLEFLIYFQGNSAPDKSGLPSDRFSAERTGGSVSTLTIQRTQQEDSAVYLCASSLVAGGNTEAFFGQGTRLTVV.